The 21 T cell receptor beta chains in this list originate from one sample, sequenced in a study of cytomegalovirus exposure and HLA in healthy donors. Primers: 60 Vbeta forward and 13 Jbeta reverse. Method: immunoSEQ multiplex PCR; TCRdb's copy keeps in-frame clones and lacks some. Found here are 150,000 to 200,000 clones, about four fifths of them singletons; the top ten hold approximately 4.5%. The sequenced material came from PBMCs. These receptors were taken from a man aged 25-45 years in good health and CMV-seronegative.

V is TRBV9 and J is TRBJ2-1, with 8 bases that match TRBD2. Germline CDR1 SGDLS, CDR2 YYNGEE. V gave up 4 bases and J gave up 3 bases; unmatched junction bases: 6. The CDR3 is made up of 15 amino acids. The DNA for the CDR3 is TGTGCCAGCAGCTTTCCCGGGACTAGCTACAATGAGCAGTTCTTC. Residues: CASSFPGTSYNEQFF.

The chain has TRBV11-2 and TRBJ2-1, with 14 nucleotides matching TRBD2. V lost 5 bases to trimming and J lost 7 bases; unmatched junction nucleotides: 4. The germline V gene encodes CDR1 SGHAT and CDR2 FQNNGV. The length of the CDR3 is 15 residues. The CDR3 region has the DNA TGTGCCAGCAGCCCTGGGACTAGCGGGAGAAATGAGCAGTTCTTC. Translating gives CASSPGTSGRNEQFF.

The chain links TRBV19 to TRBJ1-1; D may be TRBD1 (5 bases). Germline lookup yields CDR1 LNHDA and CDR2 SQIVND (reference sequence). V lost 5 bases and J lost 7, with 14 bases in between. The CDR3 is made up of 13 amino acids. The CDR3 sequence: CASSAGRSDEAFF. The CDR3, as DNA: TGTGCCAGTAGTGCGGGACGGAGTGATGAAGCTTTCTTT.

CDR3 nucleotide sequence: TGTGCCAGCAGCCCTCTATATGAGCAGTTCTTC. Translated: CASSPLYEQFF. The chain has TRBV11-2 and TRBJ2-1; D ambiguous. This CDR3 is 11 amino acids long. Germline V gene lookup returns CDR1 SGHAT and CDR2 FQNNGV. The V end was cut by 5 bases, the J end by 8 bases, with 7 bases between. Using reference TRBV11-2 and TRBJ2-1 for the parts outside the CDR3, the full variable domain is EAGVAQSPRYKIIEKRQSVAFWCNPISGHATLYWYQQILGQGPKLLIQFQNNGVVDDSQLPKDRFSAERLKGVDSTLKIQPAKLEDSAVYLCASSPLYEQFFGPGTRLTVL.

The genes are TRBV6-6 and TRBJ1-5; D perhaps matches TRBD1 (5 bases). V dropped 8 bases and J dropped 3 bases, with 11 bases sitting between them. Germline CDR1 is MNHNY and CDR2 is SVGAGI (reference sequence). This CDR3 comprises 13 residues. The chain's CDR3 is CASLGDFNQPQHF. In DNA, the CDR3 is TGTGCCAGCCTAGGGGATTTCAATCAGCCCCAGCATTTT.

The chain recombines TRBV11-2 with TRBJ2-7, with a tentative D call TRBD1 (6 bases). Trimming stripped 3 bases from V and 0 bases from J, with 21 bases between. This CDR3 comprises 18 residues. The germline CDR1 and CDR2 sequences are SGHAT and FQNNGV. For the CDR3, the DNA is TGTGCCAGCAGCTTGGGCCTTTGGGGGCGCGCCCCCTCCTACGAGCAGTACTTC. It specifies CASSLGLWGRAPSYEQYF.

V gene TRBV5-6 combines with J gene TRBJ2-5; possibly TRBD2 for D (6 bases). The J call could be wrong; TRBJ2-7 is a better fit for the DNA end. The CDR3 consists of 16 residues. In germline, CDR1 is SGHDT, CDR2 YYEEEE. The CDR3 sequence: CASSLFGGMGSYEQYF. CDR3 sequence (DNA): TGTGCCAGCAGCTTGTTCGGCGGGATGGGTTCCTACGAGCAGTACTTC.

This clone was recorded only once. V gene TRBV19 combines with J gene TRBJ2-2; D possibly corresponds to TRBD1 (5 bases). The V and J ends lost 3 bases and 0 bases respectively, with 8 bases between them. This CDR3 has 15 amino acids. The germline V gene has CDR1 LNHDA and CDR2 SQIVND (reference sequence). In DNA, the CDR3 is TGTGCCAGTAGTATCTCCAGGGCGAACACCGGGGAGCTGTTTTTT. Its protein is CASSISRANTGELFF.

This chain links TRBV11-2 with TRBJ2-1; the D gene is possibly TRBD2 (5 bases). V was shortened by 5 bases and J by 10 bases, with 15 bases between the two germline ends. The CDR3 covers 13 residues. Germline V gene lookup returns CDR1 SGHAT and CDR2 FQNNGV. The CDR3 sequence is CASSRDRTGEQFF. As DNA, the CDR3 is TGTGCCAGCAGCCGGGATCGTACGGGGGAGCAGTTCTTC.

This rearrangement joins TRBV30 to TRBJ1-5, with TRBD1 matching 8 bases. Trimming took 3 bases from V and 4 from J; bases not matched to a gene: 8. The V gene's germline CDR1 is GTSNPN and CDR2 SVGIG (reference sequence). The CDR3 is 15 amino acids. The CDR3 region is CAWRASGGRNQPQHF. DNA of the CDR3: TGTGCCTGGAGGGCCTCAGGGGGCCGAAATCAGCCCCAGCATTTT.

The CDR3 DNA is TGCGCCAGCAGCCAAGGATCCGACAGGGTCAATGGCTACACCTTC. It translates to CASSQGSDRVNGYTF. The rearrangement links TRBV4-3 to TRBJ1-2, with 7 bases matching TRBD1. Germline V gene sequence: CDR1 LGHNA, CDR2 YSLEER. The ends lost 1 base at V and 6 bases at J; junction bases unmatched: 8. This CDR3 contains 15 residues.

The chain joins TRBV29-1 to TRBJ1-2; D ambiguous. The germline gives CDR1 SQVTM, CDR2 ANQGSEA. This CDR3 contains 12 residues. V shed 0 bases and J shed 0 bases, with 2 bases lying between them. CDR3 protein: CSVEDTNYGYTF. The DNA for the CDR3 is TGCAGCGTTGAAGACACTAACTATGGCTACACCTTC.

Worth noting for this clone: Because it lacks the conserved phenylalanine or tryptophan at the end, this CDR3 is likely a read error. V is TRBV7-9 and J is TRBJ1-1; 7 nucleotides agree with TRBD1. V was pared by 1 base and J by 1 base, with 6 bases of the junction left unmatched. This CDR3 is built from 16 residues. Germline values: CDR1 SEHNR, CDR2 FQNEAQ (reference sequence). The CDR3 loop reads CASSLVTRTGNTEAFL. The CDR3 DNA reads TGTGCCAGCAGCTTAGTCACAAGGACAGGGAACACTGAAGCTTTCCTT.

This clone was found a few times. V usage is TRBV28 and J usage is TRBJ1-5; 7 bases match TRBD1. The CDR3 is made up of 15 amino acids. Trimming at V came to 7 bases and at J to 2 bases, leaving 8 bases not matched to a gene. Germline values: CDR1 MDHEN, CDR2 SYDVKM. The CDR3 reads CASITGVNRNQPQHF. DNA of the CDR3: TGTGCCAGCATCACAGGGGTTAATCGCAATCAGCCCCAGCATTTT.

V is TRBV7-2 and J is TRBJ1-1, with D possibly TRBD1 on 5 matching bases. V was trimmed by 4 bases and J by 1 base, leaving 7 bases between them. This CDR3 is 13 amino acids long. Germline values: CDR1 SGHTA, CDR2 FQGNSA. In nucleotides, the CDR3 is TGTGCCAGCAGCTGGGGGGGGAACACTGAAGCTTTCTTT. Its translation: CASSWGGNTEAFF.

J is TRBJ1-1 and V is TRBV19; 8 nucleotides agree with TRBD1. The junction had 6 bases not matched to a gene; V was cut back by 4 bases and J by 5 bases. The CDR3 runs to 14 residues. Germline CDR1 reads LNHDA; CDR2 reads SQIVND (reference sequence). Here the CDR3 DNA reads TGTGCCAGTAGTAAATCCACAGGGGGGACTGAAGCTTTCTTT. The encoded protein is CASSKSTGGTEAFF.

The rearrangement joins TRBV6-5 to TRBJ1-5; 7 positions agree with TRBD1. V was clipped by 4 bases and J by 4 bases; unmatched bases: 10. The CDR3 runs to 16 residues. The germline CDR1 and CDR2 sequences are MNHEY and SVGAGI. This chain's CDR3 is CASSFLRDRPNQPQHF. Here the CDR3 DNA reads TGTGCCAGCAGTTTCCTTCGGGACAGACCTAATCAGCCCCAGCATTTT.

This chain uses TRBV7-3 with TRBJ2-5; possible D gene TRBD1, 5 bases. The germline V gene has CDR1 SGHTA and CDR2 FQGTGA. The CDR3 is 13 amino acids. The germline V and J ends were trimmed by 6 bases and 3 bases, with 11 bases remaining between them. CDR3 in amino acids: CASSAGSEETQYF. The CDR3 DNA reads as TGTGCCAGCAGTGCAGGGTCCGAAGAGACCCAGTACTTC.

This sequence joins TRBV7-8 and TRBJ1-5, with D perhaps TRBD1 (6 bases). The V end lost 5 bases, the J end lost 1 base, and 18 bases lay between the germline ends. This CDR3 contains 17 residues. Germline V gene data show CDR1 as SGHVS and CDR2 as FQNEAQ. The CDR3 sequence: CASSPTSLQGSNQPQHF. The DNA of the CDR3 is TGTGCCAGCAGCCCTACCTCCCTACAGGGAAGCAATCAGCCCCAGCATTTT.

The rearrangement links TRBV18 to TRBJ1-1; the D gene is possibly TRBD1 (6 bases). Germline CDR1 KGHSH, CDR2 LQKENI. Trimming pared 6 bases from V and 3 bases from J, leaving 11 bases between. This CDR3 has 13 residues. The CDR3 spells CASSPGHHTEAFF. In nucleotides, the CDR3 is TGTGCCAGCTCTCCGGGACACCACACTGAAGCTTTCTTT.

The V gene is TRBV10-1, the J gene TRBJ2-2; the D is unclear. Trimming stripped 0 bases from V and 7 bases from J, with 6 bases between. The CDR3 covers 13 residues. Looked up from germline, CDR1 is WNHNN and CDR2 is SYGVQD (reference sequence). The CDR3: CASSESVGGELFF. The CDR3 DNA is TGCGCCAGCAGTGAGTCGGTCGGCGGGGAGCTGTTTTTT.